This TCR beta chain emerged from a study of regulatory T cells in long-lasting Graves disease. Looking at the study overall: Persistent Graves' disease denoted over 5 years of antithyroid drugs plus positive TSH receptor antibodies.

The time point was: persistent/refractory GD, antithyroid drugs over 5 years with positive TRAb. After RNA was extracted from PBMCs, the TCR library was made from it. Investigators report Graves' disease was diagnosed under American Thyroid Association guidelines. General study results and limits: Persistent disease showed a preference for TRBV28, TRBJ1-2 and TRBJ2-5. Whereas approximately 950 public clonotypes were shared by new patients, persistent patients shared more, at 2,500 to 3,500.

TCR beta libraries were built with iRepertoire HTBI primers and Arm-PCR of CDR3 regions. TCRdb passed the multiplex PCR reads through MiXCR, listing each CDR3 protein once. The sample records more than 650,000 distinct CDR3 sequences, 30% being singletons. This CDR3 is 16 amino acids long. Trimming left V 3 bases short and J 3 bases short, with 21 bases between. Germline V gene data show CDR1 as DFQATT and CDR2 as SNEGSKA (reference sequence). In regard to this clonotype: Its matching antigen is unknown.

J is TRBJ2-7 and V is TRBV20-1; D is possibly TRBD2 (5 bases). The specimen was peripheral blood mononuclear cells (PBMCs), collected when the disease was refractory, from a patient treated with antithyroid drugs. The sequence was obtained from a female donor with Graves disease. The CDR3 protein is CSASHSLERVFYEQYF. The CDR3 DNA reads TGCAGTGCTAGCCATTCTTTAGAGAGGGTATTCTACGAGCAGTACTTC.